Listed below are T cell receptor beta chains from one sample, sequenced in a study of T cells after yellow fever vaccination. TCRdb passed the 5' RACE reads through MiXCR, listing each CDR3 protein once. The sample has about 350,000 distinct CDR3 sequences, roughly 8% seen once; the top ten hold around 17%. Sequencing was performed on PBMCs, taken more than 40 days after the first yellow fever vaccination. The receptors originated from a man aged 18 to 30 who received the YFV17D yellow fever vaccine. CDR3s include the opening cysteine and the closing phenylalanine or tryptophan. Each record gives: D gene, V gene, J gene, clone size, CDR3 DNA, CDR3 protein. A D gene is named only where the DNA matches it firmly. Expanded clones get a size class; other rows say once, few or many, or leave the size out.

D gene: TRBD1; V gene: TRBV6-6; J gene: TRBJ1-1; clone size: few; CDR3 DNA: TGTGCCAGCGGGGACAGGGACGCCGAAGCTTTCTTT; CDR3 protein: CASGDRDAEAFF
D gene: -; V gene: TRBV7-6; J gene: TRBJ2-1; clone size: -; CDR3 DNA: TGTGCCAGCAGCTTCGTCAGTAGAGAAGAGAATGAGCAGTTCTTC; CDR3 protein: CASSFVSREENEQFF
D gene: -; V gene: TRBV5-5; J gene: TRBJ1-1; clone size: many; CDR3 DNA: TGTGCCAGCAGCTTGGTTGCCACTGAAGCTTTCTTT; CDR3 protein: CASSLVATEAFF
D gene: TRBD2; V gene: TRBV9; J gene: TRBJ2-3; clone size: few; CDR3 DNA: TGTGCCAGCAGCGTACGTAGCGGGGGGGCAGTCACAGATACGCAGTATTTT; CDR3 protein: CASSVRSGGAVTDTQYF
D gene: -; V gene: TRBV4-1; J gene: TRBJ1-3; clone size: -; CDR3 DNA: TGCGCCAGCAGCCGGTCAGGGGACGGAAACACCATATATTTT; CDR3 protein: CASSRSGDGNTIYF
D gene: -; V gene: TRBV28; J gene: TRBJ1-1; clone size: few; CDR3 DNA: TGTGCCAGCAGGCCCCTGATGGGGAACACTGAAGCTTTCTTT; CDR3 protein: CASRPLMGNTEAFF
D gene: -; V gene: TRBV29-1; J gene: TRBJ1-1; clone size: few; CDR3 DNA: TGCAGCGTTGTTAGCCTGAACACTGAAGCTTTCTTT; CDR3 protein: CSVVSLNTEAFF
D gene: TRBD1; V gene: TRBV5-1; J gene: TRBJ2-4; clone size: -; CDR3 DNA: TGCGCCAGCAGCTCGGACAGGGGGATTGTTCAGTACTTC; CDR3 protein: CASSSDRGIVQYF
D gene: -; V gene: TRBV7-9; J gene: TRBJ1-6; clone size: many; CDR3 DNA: TGTGCCAGCAGCACCACCCTAAGGCGGCGAGAGGCCCTCCACTTT; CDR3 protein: CASSTTLRRREALHF
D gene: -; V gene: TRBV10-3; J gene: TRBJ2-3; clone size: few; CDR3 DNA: TGTGCCATCAGTGAAGGTCATACCACAGATACGCAGTATTTT; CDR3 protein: CAISEGHTTDTQYF
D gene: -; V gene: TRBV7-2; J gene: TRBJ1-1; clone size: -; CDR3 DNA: TGTGCCAGCAGCCCCCTTAATATGAACACTGAAGCTTTCTTT; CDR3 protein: CASSPLNMNTEAFF
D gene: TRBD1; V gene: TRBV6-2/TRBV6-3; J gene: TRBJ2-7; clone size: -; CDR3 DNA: TGTGCCAGCAGTTACAGGGGGCCCTACGAGCAGTACTTC; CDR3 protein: CASSYRGPYEQYF
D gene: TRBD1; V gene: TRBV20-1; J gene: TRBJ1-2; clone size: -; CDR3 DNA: TGCAGTGCTAGATCAGCAGGGGGCTTGTATGGCTACACCTTC; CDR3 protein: CSARSAGGLYGYTF
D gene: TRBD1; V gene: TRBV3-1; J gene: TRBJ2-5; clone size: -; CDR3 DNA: TGTGCCAGCTCCAAGCAGGGACAGGGGTACGAGACCCAGTACTTC; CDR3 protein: CASSKQGQGYETQYF
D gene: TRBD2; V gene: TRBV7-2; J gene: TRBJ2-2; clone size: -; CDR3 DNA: TGTGCCAGCATGCGGGGGGAAAACACCGGGGAGCTGTTTTTT; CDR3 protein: CASMRGENTGELFF
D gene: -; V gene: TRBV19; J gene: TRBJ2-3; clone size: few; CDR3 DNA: TGTGCCAGTAGCCCCTCCTGGAACACAGATACGCAGTATTTT; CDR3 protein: CASSPSWNTDTQYF
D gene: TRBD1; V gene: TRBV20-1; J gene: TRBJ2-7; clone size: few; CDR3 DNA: TGCAGTGCTAGTGGGACAGGGGTGAACGAGCAGTACTTC; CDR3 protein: CSASGTGVNEQYF
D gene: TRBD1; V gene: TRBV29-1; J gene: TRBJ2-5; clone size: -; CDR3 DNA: TGCAGCGTTGGGGACAGGGGGGGCCCAAGGGAGACCCAGTACTTC; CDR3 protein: CSVGDRGGPRETQYF
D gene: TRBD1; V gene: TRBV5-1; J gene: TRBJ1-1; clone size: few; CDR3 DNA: TGCGCCAGCAGCTTGTCAGTCACGCAGGGGGCCCCTGAAGCTTTCTTT; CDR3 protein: CASSLSVTQGAPEAFF
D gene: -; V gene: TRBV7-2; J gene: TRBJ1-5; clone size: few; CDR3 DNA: TGTGCCAGCAGTCAAGAGCGTAGTTTCAATCAGCCCCAGCATTTT; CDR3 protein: CASSQERSFNQPQHF
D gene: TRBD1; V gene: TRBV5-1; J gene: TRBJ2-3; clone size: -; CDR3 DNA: TGCGCCAGCAGCTACGGACAGGATTTCACAGATACGCAGTATTTT; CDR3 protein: CASSYGQDFTDTQYF
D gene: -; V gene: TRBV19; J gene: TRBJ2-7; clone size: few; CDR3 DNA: TGTGCCAGTCGAAGGGGCGGGGAGGGGGCTCAAGAGCAGTACTTC; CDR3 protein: CASRRGGEGAQEQYF
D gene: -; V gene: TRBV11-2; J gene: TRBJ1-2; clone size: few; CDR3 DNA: TGTGCCAGCAGCTTACTGGGGTTATCCACCATAGCCCCCACCATAAGCGGCTACACCTTC; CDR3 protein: CASSLLGLSTIAPTISGYTF
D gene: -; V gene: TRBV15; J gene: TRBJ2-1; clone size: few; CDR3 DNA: TGTGCCACCAGCGTGCAGGGTGTCGATGAGCAGTTCTTC; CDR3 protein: CATSVQGVDEQFF
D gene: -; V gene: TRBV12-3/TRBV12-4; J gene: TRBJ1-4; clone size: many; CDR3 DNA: TGTGCCAGCAGTTGGTACGGTCAGACAAGACCTTTTTTT; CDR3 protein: CASSWYGQTRPFF
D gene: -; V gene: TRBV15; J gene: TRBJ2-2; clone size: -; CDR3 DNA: TGTGCCACCAGCGCTGCGTCAGGGGCGGCCGGGGAGCTGTTTTTT; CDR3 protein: CATSAASGAAGELFF
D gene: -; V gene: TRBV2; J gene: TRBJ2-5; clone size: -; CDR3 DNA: TGTGCCAGCACTCTTCCGGACAGAAAGTACCAAGAGACCCAGTACTTC; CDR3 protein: CASTLPDRKYQETQYF
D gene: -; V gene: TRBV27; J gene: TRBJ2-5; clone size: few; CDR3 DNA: TGTGCCAGCAGTTTAGCCATAGTCGGGACCCAGTACTTC; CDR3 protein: CASSLAIVGTQYF
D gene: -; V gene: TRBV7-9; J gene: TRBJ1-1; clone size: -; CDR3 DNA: TGTGCCAGCAGACCGACAGCCATGAACACTGAAGCTTTCTTT; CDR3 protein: CASRPTAMNTEAFF
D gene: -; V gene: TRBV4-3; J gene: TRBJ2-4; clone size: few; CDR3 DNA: TGCGCCAGCAGCCAGTTCGGTGGACAGAGGGCCAAAAACATTCAGTACTTC; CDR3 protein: CASSQFGGQRAKNIQYF
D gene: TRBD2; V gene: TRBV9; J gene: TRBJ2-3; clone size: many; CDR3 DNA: TGTGCCAGCAGCGTGGTAGCGGGGAGCACAGATACGCAGTATTTT; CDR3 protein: CASSVVAGSTDTQYF
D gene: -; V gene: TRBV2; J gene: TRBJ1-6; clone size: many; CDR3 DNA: TGTGCCACTGCGGGCAATTCACCCCTCCACTTT; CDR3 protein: CATAGNSPLHF
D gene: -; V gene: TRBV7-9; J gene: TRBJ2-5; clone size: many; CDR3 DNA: TGTGCCAGCAGCAACGACTGGGTTTTGTACTTC; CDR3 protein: CASSNDWVLYF
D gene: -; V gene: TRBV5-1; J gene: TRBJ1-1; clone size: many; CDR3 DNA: TGCGCCAGCTTTGGAGGGGTAGACACTGAAGCTTTCTTT; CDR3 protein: CASFGGVDTEAFF
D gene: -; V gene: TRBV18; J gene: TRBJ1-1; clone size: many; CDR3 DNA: TGTGCCAGCTCACCACCGAGGGGGGGGCGAGCTTTCTTT; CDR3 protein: CASSPPRGGRAFF
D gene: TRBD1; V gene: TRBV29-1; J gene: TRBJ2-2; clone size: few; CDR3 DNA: TGCAGCGGGACAGGGGGTTACACCGGGGAGCTGTTTTTT; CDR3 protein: CSGTGGYTGELFF
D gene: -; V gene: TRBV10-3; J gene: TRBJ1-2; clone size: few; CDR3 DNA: TGTGCCATCATGAGGGGCGATGCAAACTATGGCTACACCTTC; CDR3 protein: CAIMRGDANYGYTF
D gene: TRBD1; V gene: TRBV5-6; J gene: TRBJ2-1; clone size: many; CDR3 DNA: TGTGCCAGCAGCGGTACAGGGGGCGATGAGCAGTTCTTC; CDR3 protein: CASSGTGGDEQFF
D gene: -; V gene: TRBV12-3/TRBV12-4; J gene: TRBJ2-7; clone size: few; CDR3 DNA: TGTGCCAGCATCCCTCATGCCGGGGCCCCCTACGAGCAGTACTTC; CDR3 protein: CASIPHAGAPYEQYF
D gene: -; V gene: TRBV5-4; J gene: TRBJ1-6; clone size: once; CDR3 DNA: TGTGCCAGCAGCTTGGACAGCTTAAATAATTCACCCCTCCACTTT; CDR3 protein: CASSLDSLNNSPLHF
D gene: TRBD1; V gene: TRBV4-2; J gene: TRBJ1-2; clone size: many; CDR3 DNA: TGTGCCAGCAGCCACCTACAGGGGGCGGTTAACTATGGCTACACCTTC; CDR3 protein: CASSHLQGAVNYGYTF